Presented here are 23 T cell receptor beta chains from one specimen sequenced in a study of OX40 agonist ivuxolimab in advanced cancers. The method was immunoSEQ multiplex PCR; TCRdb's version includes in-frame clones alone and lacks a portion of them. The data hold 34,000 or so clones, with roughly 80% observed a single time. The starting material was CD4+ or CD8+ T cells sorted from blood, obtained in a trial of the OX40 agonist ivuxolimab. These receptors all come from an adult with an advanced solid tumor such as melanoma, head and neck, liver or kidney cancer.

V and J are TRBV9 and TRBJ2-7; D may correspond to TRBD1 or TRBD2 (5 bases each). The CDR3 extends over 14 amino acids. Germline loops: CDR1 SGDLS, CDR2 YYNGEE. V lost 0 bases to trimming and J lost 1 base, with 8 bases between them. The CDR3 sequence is CASSVGGWSYEQYF. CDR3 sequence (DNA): TGTGCCAGCAGCGTAGGGGGGTGGTCCTACGAGCAGTACTTC.

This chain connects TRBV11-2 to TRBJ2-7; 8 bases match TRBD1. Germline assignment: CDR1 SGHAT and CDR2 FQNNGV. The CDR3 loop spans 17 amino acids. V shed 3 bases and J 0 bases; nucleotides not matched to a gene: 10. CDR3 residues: CASSFARQGPSSYEQYF. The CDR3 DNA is TGTGCCAGCAGCTTCGCTCGACAGGGGCCTAGCTCCTACGAGCAGTACTTC.

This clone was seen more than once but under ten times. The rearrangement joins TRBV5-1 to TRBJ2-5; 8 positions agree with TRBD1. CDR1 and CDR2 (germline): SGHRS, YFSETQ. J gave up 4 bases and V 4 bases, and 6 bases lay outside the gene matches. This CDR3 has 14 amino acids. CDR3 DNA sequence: TGCGCCAGCAGCGAAACAGGGGGTCGAGAGACCCAGTACTTC. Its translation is CASSETGGRETQYF.

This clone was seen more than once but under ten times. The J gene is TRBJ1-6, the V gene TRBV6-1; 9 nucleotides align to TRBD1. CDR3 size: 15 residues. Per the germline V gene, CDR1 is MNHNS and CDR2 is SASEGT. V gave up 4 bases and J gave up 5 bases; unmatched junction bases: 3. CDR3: CASSARQGDNSPLHF. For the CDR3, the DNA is TGTGCCAGCAGTGCCCGACAGGGGGATAATTCACCCCTCCACTTT.

CDR3 DNA sequence: TGTGCCAGCAGTCGGACAGTTTTATACGAGCAGTACTTC. It codes for CASSRTVLYEQYF. V usage is TRBV2 and J usage is TRBJ2-7, with D tentatively TRBD1 (6 bases). The CDR3 has 13 residues. V was clipped by 5 bases and J by 4 bases, with 12 bases between them. Germline V gene lookup returns CDR1 SNHLY and CDR2 FYNNEI.

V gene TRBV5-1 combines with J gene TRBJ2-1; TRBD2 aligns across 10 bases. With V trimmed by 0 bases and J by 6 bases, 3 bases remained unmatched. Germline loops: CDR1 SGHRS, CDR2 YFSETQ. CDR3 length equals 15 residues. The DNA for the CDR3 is TGCGCCAGCAGCTTGGCTAGCGGGGGTAGCAATGAGCAGTTCTTC. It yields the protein CASSLASGGSNEQFF.

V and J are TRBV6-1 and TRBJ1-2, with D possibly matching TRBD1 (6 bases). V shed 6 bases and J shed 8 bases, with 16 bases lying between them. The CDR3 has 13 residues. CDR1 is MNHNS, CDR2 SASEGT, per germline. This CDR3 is CASSVGGPGGYTF. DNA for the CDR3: TGTGCCAGCAGCGTCGGGGGGCCCGGAGGCTACACCTTC.

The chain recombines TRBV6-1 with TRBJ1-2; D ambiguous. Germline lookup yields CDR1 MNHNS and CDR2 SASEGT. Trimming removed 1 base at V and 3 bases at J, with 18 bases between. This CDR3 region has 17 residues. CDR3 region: CASSEDAFSLLDYGYTF. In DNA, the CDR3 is TGTGCCAGCAGTGAAGACGCTTTTTCCCTCCTGGACTATGGCTACACCTTC.

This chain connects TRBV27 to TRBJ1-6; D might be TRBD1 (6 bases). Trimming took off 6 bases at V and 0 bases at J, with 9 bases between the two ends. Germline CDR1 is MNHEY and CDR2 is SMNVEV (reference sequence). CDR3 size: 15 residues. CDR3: CASRVQGSYNSPLHF. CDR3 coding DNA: TGTGCCAGCAGAGTACAGGGCTCCTATAATTCACCCCTCCACTTT.

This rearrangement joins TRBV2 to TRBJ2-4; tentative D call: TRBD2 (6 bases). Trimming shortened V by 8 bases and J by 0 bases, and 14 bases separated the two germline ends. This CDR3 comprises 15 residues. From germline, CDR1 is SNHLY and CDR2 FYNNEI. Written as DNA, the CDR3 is TGTGCCAGCGGGACTGACCCTTTAGCCAAAAACATTCAGTACTTC. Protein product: CASGTDPLAKNIQYF.

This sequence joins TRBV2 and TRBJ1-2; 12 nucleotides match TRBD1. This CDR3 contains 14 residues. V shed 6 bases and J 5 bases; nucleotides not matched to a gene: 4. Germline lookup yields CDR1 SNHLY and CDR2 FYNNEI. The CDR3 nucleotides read TGTGCCAGCAGGGGGGACAGGGGGCTATATGGCTACACCTTC. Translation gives CASRGDRGLYGYTF.

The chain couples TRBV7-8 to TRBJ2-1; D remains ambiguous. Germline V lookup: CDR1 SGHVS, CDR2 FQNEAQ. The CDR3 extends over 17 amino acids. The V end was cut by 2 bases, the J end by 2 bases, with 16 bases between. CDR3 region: CASSLNVAIIAYNEQFF. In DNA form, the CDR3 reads TGTGCCAGCAGCTTAAATGTCGCGATCATTGCCTACAATGAGCAGTTCTTC.

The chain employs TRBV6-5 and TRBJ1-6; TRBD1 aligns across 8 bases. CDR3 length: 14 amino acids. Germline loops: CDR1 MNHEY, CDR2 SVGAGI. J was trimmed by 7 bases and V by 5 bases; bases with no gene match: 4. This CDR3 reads CASSVDRVNSPLHF. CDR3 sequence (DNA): TGTGCCAGCAGTGTGGACAGGGTGAATTCACCCCTCCACTTT.

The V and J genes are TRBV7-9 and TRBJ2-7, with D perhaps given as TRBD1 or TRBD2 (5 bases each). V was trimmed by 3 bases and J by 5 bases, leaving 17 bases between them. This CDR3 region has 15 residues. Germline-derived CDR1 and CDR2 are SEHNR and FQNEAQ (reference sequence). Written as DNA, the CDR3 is TGTGCCAGCAGCTTGGTTGCGGTTATGGGACACGAGCAGTACTTC. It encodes CASSLVAVMGHEQYF. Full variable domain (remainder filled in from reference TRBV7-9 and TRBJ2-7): DTGVSQNPRHKITKRGQNVTFRCDPISEHNRLYWYRQTLGQGPEFLTYFQNEAQLEKSRLLSDRFSAERPKGSFSTLEIQRTEQGDSAMYLCASSLVAVMGHEQYFGPGTRLTVT.

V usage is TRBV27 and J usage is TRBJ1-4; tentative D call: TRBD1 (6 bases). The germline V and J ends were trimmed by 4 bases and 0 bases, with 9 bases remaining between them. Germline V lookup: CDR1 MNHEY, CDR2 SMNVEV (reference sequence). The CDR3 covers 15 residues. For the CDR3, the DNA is TGTGCCAGCAGTTCGAAGGGGGCAACTAATGAAAAACTGTTTTTT. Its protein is CASSSKGATNEKLFF.

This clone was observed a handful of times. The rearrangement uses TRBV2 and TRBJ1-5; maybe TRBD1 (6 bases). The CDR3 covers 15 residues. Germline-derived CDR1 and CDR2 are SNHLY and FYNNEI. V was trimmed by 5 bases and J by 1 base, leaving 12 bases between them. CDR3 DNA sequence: TGTGCCAGCAGTTCCGGGACAATCAGCAATCAGCCCCAGCATTTT. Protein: CASSSGTISNQPQHF.

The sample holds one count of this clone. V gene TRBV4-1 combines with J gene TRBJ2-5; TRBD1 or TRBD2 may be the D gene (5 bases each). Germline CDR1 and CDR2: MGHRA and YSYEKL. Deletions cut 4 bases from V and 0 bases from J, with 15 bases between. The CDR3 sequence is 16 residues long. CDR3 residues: CASSPPGRTYQETQYF. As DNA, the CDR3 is TGCGCCAGCAGCCCGCCGGGACGAACGTACCAAGAGACCCAGTACTTC.

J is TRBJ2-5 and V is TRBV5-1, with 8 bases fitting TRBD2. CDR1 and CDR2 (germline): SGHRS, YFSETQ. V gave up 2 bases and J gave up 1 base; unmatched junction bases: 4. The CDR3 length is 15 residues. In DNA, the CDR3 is TGCGCCAGCAGCTTTGGCGGGGGGATCCAAGAGACCCAGTACTTC. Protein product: CASSFGGGIQETQYF.

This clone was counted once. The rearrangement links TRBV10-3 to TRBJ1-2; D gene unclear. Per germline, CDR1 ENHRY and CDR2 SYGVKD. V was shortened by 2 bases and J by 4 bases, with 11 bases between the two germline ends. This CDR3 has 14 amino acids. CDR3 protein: CAISEGRRGYGYTF. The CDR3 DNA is TGTGCCATCAGTGAGGGCCGACGGGGCTATGGCTACACCTTC.

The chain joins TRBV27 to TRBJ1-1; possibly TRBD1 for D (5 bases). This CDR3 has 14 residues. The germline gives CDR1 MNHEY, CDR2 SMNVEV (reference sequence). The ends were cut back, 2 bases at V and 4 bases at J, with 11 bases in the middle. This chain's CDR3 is CASSLGGGGTEAFF. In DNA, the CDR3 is TGTGCCAGCAGTTTAGGGGGTGGCGGCACTGAAGCTTTCTTT.

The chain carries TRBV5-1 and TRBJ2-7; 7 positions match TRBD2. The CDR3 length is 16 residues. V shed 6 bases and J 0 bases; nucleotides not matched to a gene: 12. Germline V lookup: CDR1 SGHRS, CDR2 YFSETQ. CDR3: CASTPVAGQSSYEQYF. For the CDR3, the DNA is TGCGCCAGCACCCCCGTAGCGGGCCAGAGCTCCTACGAGCAGTACTTC.

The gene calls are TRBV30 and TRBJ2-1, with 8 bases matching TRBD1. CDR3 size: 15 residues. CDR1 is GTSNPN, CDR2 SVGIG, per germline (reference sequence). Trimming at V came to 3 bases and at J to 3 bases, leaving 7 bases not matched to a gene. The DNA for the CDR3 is TGTGCCTGGAGCGCCGGACAGGGATTCTACAATGAGCAGTTCTTC. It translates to CAWSAGQGFYNEQFF.

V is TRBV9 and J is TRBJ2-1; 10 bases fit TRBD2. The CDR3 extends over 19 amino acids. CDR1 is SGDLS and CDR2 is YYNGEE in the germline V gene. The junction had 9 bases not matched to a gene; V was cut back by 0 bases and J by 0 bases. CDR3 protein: CASSVGLAGVISSYNEQFF. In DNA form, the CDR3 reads TGTGCCAGCAGCGTAGGGCTAGCGGGGGTCATAAGCTCCTACAATGAGCAGTTCTTC.